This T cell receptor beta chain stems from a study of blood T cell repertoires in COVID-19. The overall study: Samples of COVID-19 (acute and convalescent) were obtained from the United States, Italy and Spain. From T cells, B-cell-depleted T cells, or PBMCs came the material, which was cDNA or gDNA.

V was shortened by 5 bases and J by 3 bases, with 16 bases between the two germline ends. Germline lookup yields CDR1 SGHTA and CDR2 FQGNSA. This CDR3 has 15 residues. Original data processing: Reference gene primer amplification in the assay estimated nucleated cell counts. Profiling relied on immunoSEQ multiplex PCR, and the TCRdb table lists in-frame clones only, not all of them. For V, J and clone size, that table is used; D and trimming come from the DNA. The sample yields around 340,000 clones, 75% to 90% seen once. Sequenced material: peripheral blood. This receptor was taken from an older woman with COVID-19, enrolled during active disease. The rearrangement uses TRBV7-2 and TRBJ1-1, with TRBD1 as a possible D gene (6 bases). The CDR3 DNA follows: TGTGCCAGCAGCCACGCCGGGGGGGCGGACACTGAAGCTTTCTTT. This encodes CASSHAGGADTEAFF. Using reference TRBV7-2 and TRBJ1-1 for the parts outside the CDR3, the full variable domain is GAGVSQSPSNKVTEKGKDVELRCDPISGHTALYWYRQSLGQGLEFLIYFQGNSAPDKSGLPSDRFSAERTGGSVSTLTIQRTQQEDSAVYLCASSHAGGADTEAFFGQGTRLTVV.